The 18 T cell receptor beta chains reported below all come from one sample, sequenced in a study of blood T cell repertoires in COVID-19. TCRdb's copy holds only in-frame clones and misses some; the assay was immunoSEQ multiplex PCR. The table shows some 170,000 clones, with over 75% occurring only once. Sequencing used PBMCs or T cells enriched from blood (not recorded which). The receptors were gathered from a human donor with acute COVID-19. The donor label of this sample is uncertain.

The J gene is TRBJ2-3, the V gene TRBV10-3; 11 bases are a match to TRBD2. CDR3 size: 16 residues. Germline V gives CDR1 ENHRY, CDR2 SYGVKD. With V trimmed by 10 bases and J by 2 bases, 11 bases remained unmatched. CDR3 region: CATAFGSGGATDTQYF. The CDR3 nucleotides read TGTGCCACCGCCTTCGGTAGCGGGGGGGCCACAGATACGCAGTATTTT.

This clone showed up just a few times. The CDR3 spells CASSWGAGKTYEQYF. The DNA for the CDR3 is TGTGCCAGCAGCTGGGGAGCGGGGAAGACCTACGAGCAGTACTTC. The chain couples TRBV11-1 to TRBJ2-7, with 7 nucleotides matching TRBD2. The trim removed 4 bases at V and 2 bases at J, leaving 8 bases unmatched. Germline loops: CDR1 SGHAT, CDR2 FQDESV (reference sequence). The CDR3 runs 15 residues.

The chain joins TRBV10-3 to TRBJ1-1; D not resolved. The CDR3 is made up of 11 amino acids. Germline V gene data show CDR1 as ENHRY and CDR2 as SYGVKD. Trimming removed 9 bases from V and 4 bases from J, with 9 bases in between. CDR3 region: CAISGSTEAFF. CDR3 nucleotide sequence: TGTGCCATTAGCGGAAGCACTGAAGCTTTCTTT.

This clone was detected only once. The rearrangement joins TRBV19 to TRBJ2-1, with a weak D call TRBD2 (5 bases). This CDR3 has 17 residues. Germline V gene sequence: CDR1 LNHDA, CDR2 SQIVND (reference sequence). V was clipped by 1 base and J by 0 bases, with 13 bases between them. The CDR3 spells CASSIVLRGSSYNEQFF. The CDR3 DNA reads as TGTGCCAGTAGTATAGTACTTCGGGGAAGCTCCTACAATGAGCAGTTCTTC.

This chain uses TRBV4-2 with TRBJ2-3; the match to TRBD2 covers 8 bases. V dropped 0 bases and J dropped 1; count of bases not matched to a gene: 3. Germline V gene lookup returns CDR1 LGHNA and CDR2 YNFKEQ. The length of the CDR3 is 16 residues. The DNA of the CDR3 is TGTGCCAGCAGCCAAGAACGGGGGGGTGGCACAGATACGCAGTATTTT. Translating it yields CASSQERGGGTDTQYF.

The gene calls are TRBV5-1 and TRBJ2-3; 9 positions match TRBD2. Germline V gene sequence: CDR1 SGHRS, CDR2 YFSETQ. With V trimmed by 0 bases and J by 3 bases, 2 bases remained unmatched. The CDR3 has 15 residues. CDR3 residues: CASSLGLAVTDTQYF. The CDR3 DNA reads TGCGCCAGCAGCTTGGGACTAGCGGTTACAGATACGCAGTATTTT.

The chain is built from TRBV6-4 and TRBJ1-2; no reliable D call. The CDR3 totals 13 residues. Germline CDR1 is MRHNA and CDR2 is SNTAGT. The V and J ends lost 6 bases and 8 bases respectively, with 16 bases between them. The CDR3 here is CASSYSGLVGYTF. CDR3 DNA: TGTGCCAGCAGCTACAGTGGACTAGTCGGCTACACCTTC.

CDR3 loop: CATSRYGATDLNTEAFF. CDR3 DNA: TGTGCCACCAGCAGATACGGTGCCACAGATTTGAACACTGAAGCTTTCTTT. The rearrangement links TRBV15 to TRBJ1-1; no definite D call. The CDR3 has 17 amino acids. From germline, CDR1 is LNHNV and CDR2 YYDKDF (reference sequence). The ends were cut back, 2 bases at V and 0 bases at J, with 16 bases in the middle.

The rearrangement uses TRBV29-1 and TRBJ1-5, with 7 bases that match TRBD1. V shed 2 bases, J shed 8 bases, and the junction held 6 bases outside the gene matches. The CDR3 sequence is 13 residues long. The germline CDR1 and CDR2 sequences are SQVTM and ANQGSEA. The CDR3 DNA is TGCAGCGTTGAAAGGGGGCCCGGGGAGCCCCAGCATTTT. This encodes CSVERGPGEPQHF.

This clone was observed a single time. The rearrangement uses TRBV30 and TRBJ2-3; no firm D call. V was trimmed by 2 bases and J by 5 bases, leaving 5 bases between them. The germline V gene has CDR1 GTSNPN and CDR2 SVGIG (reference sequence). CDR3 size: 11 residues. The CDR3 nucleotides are TGTGCCTGGAGTCCCCTAGATACGCAGTATTTT. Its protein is CAWSPLDTQYF.

CDR3 DNA: TGTGCCAGCAGTTATCAGGGGATTAGCCCAGATACGCAGTATTTT. Its translation: CASSYQGISPDTQYF. This chain connects TRBV6-5 to TRBJ2-3; D might be TRBD1 (6 bases). There are 15 residues in the CDR3. V gave up 3 bases and J gave up 4 bases, with 14 bases separating them. From germline, CDR1 is MNHEY and CDR2 SVGAGI.

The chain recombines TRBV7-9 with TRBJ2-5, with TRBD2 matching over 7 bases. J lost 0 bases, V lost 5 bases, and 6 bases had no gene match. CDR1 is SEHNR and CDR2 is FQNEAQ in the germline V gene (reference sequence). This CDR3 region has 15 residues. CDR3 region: CASSPRGSNQETQYF. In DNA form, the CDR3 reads TGTGCCAGCAGCCCGCGGGGGTCTAACCAAGAGACCCAGTACTTC.

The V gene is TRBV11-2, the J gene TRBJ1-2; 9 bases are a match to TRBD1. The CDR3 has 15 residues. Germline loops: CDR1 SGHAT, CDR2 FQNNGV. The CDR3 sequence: CASTPSTGGHYGYTF. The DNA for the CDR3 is TGTGCTTCTACGCCATCGACAGGGGGGCACTATGGCTACACCTTC. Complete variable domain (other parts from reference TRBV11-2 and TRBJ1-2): EAGVAQSPRYKIIEKRQSVAFWCNPISGHATLYWYQQILGQGPKLLIQFQNNGVVDDSQLPKDRFSAERLKGVDSTLKIQPAKLEDSAVYLCASTPSTGGHYGYTFGSGTRLTVV.

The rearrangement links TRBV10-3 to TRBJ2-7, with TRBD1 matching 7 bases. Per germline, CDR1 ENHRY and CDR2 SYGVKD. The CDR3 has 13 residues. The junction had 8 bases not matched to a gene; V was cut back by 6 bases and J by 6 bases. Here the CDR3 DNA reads TGTGCCATCAGGCCGGGACAGCCGTCCGAGCAGTACTTC. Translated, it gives CAIRPGQPSEQYF.

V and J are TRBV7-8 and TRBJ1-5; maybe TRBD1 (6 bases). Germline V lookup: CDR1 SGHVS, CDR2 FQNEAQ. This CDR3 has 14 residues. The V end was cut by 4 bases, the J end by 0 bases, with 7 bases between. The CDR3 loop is CASSWTVSNQPQHF. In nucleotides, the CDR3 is TGTGCCAGCAGCTGGACAGTTAGCAATCAGCCCCAGCATTTT.

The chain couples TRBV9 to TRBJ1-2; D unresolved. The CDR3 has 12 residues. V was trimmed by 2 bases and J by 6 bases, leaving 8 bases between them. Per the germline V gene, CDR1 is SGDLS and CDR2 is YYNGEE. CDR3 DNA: TGTGCCAGCAGCGTGGAGAAGAATGGCTACACCTTC. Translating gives CASSVEKNGYTF.

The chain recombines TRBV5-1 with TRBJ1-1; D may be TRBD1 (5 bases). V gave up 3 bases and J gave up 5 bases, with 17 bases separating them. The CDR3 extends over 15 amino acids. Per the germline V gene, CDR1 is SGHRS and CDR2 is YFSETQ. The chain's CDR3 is CASSWGLQSGTEAFF. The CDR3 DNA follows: TGCGCCAGCAGCTGGGGACTCCAATCGGGGACTGAAGCTTTCTTT.

CDR3 nucleotide sequence: TGTGCCAGCAGTGATTTGGGGAGCGGGGTCAATGAAAAACTGTTTTTT. Its protein is CASSDLGSGVNEKLFF. The J gene is TRBJ1-4, the V gene TRBV25-1; D remains unclear. The CDR3 has 16 amino acids. The V gene lost 3 bases and the J gene lost 5 bases, with 16 bases spanning the gap. CDR1 and CDR2 (germline): MGHDK, SYGVNS.